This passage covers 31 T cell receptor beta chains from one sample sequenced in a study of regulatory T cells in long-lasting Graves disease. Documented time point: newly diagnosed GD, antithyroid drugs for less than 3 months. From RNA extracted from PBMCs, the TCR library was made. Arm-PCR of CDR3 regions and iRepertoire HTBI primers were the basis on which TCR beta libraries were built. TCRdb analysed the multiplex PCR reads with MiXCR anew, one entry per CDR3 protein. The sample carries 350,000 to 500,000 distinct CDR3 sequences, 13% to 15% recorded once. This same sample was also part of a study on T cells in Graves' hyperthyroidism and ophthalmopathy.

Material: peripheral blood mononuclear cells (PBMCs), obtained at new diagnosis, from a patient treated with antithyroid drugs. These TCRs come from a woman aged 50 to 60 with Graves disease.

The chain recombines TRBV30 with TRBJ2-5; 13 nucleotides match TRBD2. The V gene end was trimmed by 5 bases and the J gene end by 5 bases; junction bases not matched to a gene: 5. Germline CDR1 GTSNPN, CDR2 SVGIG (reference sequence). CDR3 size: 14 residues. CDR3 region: CAWGRTSGSETQYF. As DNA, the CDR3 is TGTGCCTGGGGAAGGACTAGCGGGAGCGAGACCCAGTACTTC.

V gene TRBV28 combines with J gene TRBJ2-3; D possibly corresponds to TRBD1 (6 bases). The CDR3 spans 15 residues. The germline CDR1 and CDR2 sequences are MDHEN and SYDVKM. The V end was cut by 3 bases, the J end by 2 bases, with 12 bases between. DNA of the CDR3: TGTGCCAGCAGTTTCAGGGGCGGTAACACAGATACGCAGTATTTT. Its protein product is CASSFRGGNTDTQYF.

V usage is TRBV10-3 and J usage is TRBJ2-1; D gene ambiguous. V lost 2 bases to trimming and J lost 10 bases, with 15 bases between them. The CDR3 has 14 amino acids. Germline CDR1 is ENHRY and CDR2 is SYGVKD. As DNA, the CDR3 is TGTGCCATCAGTGAGCCTGGACCTACCCGGGAGCAGTTCTTC. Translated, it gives CAISEPGPTREQFF.

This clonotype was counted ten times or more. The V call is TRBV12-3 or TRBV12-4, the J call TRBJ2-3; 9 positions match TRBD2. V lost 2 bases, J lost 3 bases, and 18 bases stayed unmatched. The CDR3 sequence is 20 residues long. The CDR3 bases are TGTGCCAGCAGTTTAAGACGCGGGGCGGGAGGGCCCGGCGGTACAGATACGCAGTATTTT. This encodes CASSLRRGAGGPGGTDTQYF.

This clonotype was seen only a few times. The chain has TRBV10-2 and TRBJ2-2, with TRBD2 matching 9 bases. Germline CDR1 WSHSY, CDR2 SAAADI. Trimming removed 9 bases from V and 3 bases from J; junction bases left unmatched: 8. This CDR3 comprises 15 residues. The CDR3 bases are TGCGCCAGTATTTCTCGCGGGGGGGACACCGGGGAGCTGTTTTTT. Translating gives CASISRGGDTGELFF.

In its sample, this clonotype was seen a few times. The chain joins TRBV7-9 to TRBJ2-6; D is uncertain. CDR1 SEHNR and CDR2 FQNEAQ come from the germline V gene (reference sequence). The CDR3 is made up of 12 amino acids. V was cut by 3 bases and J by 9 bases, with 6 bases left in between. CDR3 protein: CASSLSFNVLTF. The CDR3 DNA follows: TGTGCCAGCAGCTTGTCCTTCAACGTCCTGACTTTC.

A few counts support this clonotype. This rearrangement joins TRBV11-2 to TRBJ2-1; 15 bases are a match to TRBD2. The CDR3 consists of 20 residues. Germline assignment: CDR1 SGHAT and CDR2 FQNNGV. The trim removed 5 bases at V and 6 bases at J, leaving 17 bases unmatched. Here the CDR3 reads CASSPHPRGLAGGVGNEQFF. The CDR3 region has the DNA TGTGCCAGCAGCCCTCACCCCCGAGGACTAGCGGGAGGGGTAGGCAATGAGCAGTTCTTC.

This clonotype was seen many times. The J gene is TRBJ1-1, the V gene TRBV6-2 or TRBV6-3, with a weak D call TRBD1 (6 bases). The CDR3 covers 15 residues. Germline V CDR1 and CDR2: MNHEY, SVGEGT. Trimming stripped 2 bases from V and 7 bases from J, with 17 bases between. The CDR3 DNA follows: TGTGCCAGCAGTTACGTTGGCCGGGGGCCGATTGAAGCTTTCTTT. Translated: CASSYVGRGPIEAFF.

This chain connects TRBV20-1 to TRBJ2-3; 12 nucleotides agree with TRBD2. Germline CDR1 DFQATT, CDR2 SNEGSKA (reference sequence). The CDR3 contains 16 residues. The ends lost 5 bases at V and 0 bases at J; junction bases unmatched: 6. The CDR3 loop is CSADPGTSGSTDTQYF. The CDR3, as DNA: TGCAGTGCTGACCCCGGGACTAGCGGGAGCACAGATACGCAGTATTTT.

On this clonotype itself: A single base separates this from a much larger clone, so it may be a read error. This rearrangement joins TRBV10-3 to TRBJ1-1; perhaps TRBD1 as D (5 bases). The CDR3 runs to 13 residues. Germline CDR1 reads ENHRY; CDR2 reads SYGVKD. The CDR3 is CAIRRDLNTEDFF. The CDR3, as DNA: TGTGCCATCAGAAGGGACCTGAACACTGAAGATTTCTTT.

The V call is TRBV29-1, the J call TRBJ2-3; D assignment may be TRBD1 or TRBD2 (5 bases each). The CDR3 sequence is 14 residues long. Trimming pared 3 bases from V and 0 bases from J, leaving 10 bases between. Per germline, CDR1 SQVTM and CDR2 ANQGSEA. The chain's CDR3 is CSVDGTSSTDTQYF. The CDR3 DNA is TGCAGCGTTGATGGGACCTCTAGCACAGATACGCAGTATTTT.

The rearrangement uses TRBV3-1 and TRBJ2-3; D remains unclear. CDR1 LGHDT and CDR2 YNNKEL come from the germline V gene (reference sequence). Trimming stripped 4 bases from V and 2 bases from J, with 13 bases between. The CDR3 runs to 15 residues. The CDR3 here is CASSRQDGPTDTQYF. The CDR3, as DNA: TGTGCCAGCAGCCGCCAGGACGGACCCACAGATACGCAGTATTTT.

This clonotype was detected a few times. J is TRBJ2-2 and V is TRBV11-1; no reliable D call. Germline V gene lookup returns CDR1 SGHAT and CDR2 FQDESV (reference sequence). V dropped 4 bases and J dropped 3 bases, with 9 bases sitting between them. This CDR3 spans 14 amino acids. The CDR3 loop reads CASSSSGHTGELFF. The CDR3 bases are TGTGCCAGCAGCTCCTCAGGACACACCGGGGAGCTGTTTTTT. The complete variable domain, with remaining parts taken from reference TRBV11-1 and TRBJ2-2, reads EAEVAQSPRYKITEKSQAVAFWCDPISGHATLYWYRQILGQGPELLVQFQDESVVDDSQLPKDRFSAERLKGVDSTLKIQPAELGDSAMYLCASSSSGHTGELFFGEGSRLTVL.

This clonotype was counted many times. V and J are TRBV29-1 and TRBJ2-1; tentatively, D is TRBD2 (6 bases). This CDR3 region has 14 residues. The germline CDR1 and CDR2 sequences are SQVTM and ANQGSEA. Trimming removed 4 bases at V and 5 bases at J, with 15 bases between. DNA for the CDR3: TGCAGCGTTGTCCCATCGGAGGGGAACAATGAGCAGTTCTTC. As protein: CSVVPSEGNNEQFF.

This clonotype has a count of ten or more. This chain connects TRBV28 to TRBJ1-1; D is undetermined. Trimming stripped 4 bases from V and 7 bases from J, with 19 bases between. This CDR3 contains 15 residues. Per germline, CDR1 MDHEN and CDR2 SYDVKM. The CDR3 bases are TGTGCCAGCAGTTGGGGAGGGCAGCTTGGATTTGAAGCTTTCTTT. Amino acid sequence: CASSWGGQLGFEAFF.

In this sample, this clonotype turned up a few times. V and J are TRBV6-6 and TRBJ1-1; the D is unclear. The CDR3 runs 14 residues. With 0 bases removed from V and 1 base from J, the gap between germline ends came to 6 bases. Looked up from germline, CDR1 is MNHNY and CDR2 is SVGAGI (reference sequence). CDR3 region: CASSYSIENTEAFF. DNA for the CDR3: TGTGCCAGCAGTTACTCGATAGAGAACACTGAAGCTTTCTTT.

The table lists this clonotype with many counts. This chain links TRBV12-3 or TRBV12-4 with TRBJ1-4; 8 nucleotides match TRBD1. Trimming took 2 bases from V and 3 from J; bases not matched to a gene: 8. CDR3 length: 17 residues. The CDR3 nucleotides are TGTGCCAGCAGTTTACGGGCAGGGGGCGCTTCTAATGAAAAACTGTTTTTT. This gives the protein CASSLRAGGASNEKLFF.

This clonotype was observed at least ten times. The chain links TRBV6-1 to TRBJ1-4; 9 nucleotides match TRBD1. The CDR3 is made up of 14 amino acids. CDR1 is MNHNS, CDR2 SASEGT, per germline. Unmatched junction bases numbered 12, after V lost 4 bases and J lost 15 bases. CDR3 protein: CASSASDRGPGVFF. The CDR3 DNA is TGTGCCAGCAGTGCCTCGGACAGGGGCCCAGGGGTGTTTTTT.

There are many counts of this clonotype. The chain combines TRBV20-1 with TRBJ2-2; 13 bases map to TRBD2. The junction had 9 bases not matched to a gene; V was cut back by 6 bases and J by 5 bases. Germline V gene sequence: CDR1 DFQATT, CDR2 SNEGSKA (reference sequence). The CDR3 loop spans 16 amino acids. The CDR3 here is CSANGLAGVGTGELFF. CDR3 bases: TGCAGTGCCAACGGACTAGCGGGAGTTGGAACCGGGGAGCTGTTTTTT.

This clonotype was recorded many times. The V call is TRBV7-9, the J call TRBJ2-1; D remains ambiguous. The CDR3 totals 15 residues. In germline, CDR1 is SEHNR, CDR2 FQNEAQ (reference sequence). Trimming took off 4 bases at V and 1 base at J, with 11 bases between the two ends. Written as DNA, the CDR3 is TGTGCCAGCAGCTCGGGCCCGACATCCTACAATGAGCAGTTCTTC. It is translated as CASSSGPTSYNEQFF.

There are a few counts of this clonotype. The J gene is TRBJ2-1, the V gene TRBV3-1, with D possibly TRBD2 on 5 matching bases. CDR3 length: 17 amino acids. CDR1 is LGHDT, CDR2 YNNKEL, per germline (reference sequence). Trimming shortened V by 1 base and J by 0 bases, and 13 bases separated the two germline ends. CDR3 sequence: CASSQVAGESSYNEQFF. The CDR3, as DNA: TGTGCCAGCAGCCAAGTGGCGGGTGAAAGCTCCTACAATGAGCAGTTCTTC.

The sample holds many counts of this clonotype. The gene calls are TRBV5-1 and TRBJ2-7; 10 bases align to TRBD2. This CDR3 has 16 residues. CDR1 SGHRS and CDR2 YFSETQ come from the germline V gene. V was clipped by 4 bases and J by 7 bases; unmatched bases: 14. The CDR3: CASSDSSSGRNREQYF. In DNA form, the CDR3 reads TGCGCCAGCAGCGACTCTTCTAGCGGGAGAAACCGTGAGCAGTACTTC.

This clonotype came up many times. The CDR3 DNA reads TGTGCCAGCAGCTTAAGCCCGCTCGACAGCACGAACACCGGGGAGCTGTTTTTT. Its translation is CASSLSPLDSTNTGELFF. The chain has TRBV7-3 and TRBJ2-2, with a possible D match to TRBD1 (5 bases). The CDR3 covers 18 residues. Trimming removed 1 base from V and 0 bases from J, with 15 bases in between. Germline V gene sequence: CDR1 SGHTA, CDR2 FQGTGA.

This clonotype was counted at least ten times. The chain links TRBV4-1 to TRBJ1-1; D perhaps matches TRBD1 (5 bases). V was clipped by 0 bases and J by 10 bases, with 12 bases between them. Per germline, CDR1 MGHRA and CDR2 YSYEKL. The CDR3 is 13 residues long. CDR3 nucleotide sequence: TGCGCCAGCAGCCAAGAAAATTGGAGGGGAGCTTTCTTT. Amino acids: CASSQENWRGAFF.

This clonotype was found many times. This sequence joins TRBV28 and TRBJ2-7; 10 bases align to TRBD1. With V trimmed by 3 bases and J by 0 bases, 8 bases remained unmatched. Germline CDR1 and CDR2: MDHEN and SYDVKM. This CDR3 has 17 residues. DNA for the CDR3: TGTGCCAGCAGTTTCCCAGTGACAGGGGGCTTCTCCTACGAGCAGTACTTC. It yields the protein CASSFPVTGGFSYEQYF. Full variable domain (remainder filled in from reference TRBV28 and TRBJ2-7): DVKVTQSSRYLVKRTGEKVFLECVQDMDHENMFWYRQDPGLGLRLIYFSYDVKMKEKGDIPEGYSVSREKKERFSLILESASTNQTSMYLCASSFPVTGGFSYEQYFGPGTRLTVT.

CDR3 sequence (DNA): TGCAGCGTTGAATGGCCTCCTGGGGCCAACGTCCTGACTTTC. Protein: CSVEWPPGANVLTF. The chain has TRBV29-1 and TRBJ2-6; no clear D gene. The CDR3 covers 14 residues. V was cut by 2 bases and J by 2 bases, with 7 bases left in between. Germline CDR1 and CDR2: SQVTM and ANQGSEA.

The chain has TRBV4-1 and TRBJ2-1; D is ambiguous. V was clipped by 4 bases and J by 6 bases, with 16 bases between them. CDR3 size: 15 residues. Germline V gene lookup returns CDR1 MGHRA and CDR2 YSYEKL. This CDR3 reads CASSLKRNGGNEQFF. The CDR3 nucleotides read TGCGCCAGCAGCCTAAAGAGGAACGGCGGCAATGAGCAGTTCTTC.

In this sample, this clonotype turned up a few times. The CDR3 DNA is TGCGCCAGCAGCTTACAGGCTAGCGGAAACACAGATACGCAGTATTTT. It specifies CASSLQASGNTDTQYF. This chain uses TRBV5-1 with TRBJ2-3, with 7 bases that match TRBD2. Germline values: CDR1 SGHRS, CDR2 YFSETQ. Trimming removed 2 bases from V and 2 bases from J; junction bases left unmatched: 8. The CDR3 covers 16 residues.

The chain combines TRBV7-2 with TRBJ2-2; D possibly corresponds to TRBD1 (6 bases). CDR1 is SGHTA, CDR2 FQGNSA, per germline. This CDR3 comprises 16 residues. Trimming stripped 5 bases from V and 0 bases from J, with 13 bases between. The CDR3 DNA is TGTGCCAGCAGCCGGGGACACCACTCGAACACCGGGGAGCTGTTTTTT. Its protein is CASSRGHHSNTGELFF.

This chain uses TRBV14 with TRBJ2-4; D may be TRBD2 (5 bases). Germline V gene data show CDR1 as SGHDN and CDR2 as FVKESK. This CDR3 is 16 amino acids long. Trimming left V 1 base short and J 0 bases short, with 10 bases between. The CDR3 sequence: CASSQGRGRAKNIQYF. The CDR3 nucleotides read TGTGCCAGCAGCCAAGGAAGAGGGAGAGCCAAAAACATTCAGTACTTC.

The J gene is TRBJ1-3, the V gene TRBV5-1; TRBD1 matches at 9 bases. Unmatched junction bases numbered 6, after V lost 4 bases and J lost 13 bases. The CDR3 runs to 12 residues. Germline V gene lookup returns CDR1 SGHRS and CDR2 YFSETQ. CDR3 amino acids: CASSPGQGAIYF. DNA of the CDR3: TGCGCCAGCAGCCCGGGACAGGGAGCGATATATTTT. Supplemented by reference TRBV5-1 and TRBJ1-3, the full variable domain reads KAGVTQTPRYLIKTRGQQVTLSCSPISGHRSVSWYQQTPGQGLQFLFEYFSETQRNKGNFPGRFSGRQFSNSRSEMNVSTLELGDSALYLCASSPGQGAIYFGEGSWLTVV.